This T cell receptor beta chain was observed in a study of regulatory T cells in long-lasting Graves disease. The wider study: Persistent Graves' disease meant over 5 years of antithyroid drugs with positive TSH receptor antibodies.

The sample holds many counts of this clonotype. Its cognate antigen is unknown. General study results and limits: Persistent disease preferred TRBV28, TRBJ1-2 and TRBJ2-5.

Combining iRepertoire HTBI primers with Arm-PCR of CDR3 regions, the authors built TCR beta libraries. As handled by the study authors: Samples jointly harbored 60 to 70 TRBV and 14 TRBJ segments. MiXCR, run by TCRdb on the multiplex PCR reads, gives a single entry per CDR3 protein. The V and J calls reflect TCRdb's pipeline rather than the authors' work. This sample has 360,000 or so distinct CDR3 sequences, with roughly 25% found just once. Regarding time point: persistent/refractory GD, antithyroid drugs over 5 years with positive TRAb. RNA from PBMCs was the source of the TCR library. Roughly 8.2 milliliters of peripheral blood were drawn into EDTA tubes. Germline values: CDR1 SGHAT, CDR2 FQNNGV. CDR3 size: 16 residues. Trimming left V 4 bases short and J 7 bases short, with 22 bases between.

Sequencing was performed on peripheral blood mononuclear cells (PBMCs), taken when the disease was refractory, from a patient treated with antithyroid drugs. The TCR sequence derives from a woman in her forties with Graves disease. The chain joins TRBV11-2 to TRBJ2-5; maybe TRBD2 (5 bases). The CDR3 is CASSYGISPTLGTQYF. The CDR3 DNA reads TGTGCCAGCAGCTACGGGATTTCACCTACCCTTGGGACCCAGTACTTC.